These 18 T cell receptor beta chains came from one sample sequenced in a study of shared clonotypes between healthy human individuals. Cells designated naive CD8 were CD45RO-negative and were positively selected for CCR7, with terminally differentiated effector memory CD45RA+ cells excluded. The method was immunoSEQ multiplex PCR; TCRdb's version includes in-frame clones alone and lacks a portion of them. This sample has roughly 2.1 million clones, with 90% to 95% found just once. The sequencing input was naive CD8+ T cells from PBMCs. The origin of the receptors is a young man in good health. Some clones in this sample may be carry-over from other donors' samples.

The rearrangement joins TRBV18 to TRBJ1-1; 8 bases fit TRBD1. Per germline, CDR1 KGHSH and CDR2 LQKENI. The CDR3 spans 17 residues. The trim removed 2 bases at V and 5 bases at J, leaving 13 bases unmatched. CDR3 region: CASSPIRFGDRRTEAFF. The CDR3 DNA sequence: TGTGCCAGCTCACCAATAAGGTTTGGGGACAGGCGTACTGAAGCTTTCTTT.

This rearrangement joins TRBV7-6 to TRBJ2-7; D perhaps matches TRBD1 (7 bases). Germline CDR1 and CDR2: SGHVS and FNYEAQ. The V end was cut by 6 bases, the J end by 3 bases, with 27 bases between. CDR3 length equals 18 residues. The CDR3 protein is CASREGTVHEEQNYEQYF. Here the CDR3 DNA reads TGTGCCAGCAGGGAGGGGACAGTTCACGAAGAACAGAACTACGAGCAGTACTTC. Supplemented by reference TRBV7-6 and TRBJ2-7, the full variable domain reads GAGVSQSPRYKVTKRGQDVALRCDPISGHVSLYWYRQALGQGPEFLTYFNYEAQQDKSGLPNDRFSAERPEGSISTLTIQRTEQRDSAMYRCASREGTVHEEQNYEQYFGPGTRLTVT.

The V and J genes are TRBV6-5 and TRBJ2-3; TRBD1 agrees at 9 bases. The CDR3 loop spans 13 amino acids. The V segment lost 5 bases and the J segment 6 bases; nucleotides outside the gene matches: 3. Germline V gene sequence: CDR1 MNHEY, CDR2 SVGAGI. The DNA of the CDR3 is TGTGCCAGCAGTCGGGACAGGGAGGATACGCAGTATTTT. This translates into CASSRDREDTQYF.

A single count supports this clone. The chain recombines TRBV4-2 with TRBJ2-7; no reliable D call. This CDR3 comprises 14 residues. Germline CDR1 and CDR2: LGHNA and YNFKEQ. The V end was cut by 0 bases, the J end by 5 bases, with 11 bases between. DNA of the CDR3: TGTGCCAGCAGCCAAGAATTGTCTCGCAACGAGCAGTACTTC. The encoded protein is CASSQELSRNEQYF.

The chain uses TRBV27 and TRBJ2-7; 11 bases match TRBD2. The CDR3 runs to 15 residues. Germline V lookup: CDR1 MNHEY, CDR2 SMNVEV (reference sequence). V lost 3 bases, J lost 5 bases, and 6 bases stayed unmatched. The CDR3 bases are TGTGCCAGCAGTTTGGCTAGCGGGAGGTTCCACGAGCAGTACTTC. Translation: CASSLASGRFHEQYF.

Notes on this clone: Other DNA variants within this sample encode the same CDR3. The chain links TRBV28 to TRBJ2-6; D may be TRBD1 (6 bases). V lost 1 base to trimming and J lost 3 bases, with 7 bases between them. The germline V gene encodes CDR1 MDHEN and CDR2 SYDVKM. The CDR3 has 15 residues. This CDR3 is CASSLFRGGANVLTF. DNA for the CDR3: TGTGCCAGCAGTTTATTCAGGGGTGGGGCCAACGTCCTGACTTTC. Based on the CDR3 plus reference TRBV28 and TRBJ2-6, the full variable domain is DVKVTQSSRYLVKRTGEKVFLECVQDMDHENMFWYRQDPGLGLRLIYFSYDVKMKEKGDIPEGYSVSREKKERFSLILESASTNQTSMYLCASSLFRGGANVLTFGAGSRLTVL.

This sequence joins TRBV7-8 and TRBJ2-7, with 7 bases identical to TRBD2. This CDR3 spans 15 amino acids. Germline CDR1 SGHVS, CDR2 FQNEAQ. Unmatched junction bases numbered 7, after V lost 5 bases and J lost 0 bases. The CDR3 sequence: CASSTREVPSYEQYF. CDR3 in DNA: TGTGCCAGCAGCACACGGGAGGTCCCCTCCTACGAGCAGTACTTC.

The chain uses TRBV6-1 and TRBJ2-7, with a weak D call TRBD2 (6 bases). Trimming shortened V by 2 bases and J by 2 bases, and 10 bases separated the two germline ends. The CDR3 length is 14 residues. Germline lookup yields CDR1 MNHNS and CDR2 SASEGT. The CDR3 sequence is CASSETGLPYEQYF. CDR3 sequence (DNA): TGTGCCAGCAGTGAAACGGGACTTCCCTACGAGCAGTACTTC.

The rearrangement joins TRBV27 to TRBJ1-1, with a weak D call TRBD1 (5 bases). Between the trimmed V and J ends, which lost 6 bases and 2 bases, there was a span of 16 bases. Germline V gene sequence: CDR1 MNHEY, CDR2 SMNVEV (reference sequence). The CDR3 length is 15 residues. CDR3 in DNA: TGTGCCAGCAGCTCAGGGCCGGTGAGCAACACTGAAGCTTTCTTT. Its translation: CASSSGPVSNTEAFF.

This chain joins TRBV25-1 and TRBJ2-1; D is undetermined. This CDR3 spans 12 amino acids. Germline loops: CDR1 MGHDK, CDR2 SYGVNS. With 2 bases removed from V and 9 bases from J, the gap between germline ends came to 8 bases. The CDR3, as DNA: TGTGCCAGCAGTGAAGGCTTCAGTGAGCAGTTCTTC. Residues: CASSEGFSEQFF.

V is TRBV6-1 and J is TRBJ2-7; D is unclear. There are 13 residues in the CDR3. Germline V CDR1 and CDR2: MNHNS, SASEGT. Trimming took 3 bases from V and 3 from J, leaving 9 bases between them. The CDR3 sequence: CASSDRRFYEQYF. CDR3 nucleotides: TGTGCCAGCAGTGACAGGAGATTCTACGAGCAGTACTTC.

This chain uses TRBV4-3 with TRBJ2-1; TRBD2 aligns across 11 bases. This CDR3 spans 15 amino acids. CDR1 LGHNA and CDR2 YSLEER come from the germline V gene. The ends lost 1 base at V and 6 bases at J; junction bases unmatched: 2. CDR3 protein: CASSQVGTSGNEQFF. The DNA for the CDR3 is TGCGCCAGCAGCCAAGTTGGGACTAGCGGCAATGAGCAGTTCTTC.

The chain carries TRBV27 and TRBJ1-1, with D perhaps matching TRBD1 (6 bases). V lost 6 bases to trimming and J lost 4 bases, with 12 bases between them. The CDR3 is 13 residues long. Germline lookup yields CDR1 MNHEY and CDR2 SMNVEV (reference sequence). The CDR3 DNA reads as TGTGCCAGCAGGGAGGGGGGGGCCACTGAAGCTTTCTTT. Translated, it gives CASREGGATEAFF.

This clone was detected only a few times. The V and J genes are TRBV2 and TRBJ2-7; 8 positions match TRBD1. Germline CDR1 SNHLY, CDR2 FYNNEI. This CDR3 has 14 amino acids. With V trimmed by 10 bases and J by 3 bases, 11 bases remained unmatched. The CDR3 reads CATVPGTGDYEQYF. CDR3 nucleotides: TGTGCCACAGTTCCCGGGACAGGCGACTACGAGCAGTACTTC.

Concerning this clone itself: Distinct nucleotide sequences in the sample also encode this CDR3. The rearrangement uses TRBV11-2 and TRBJ2-7; D unresolved. V was trimmed by 3 bases and J by 2 bases, leaving 5 bases between them. The length of the CDR3 is 12 residues. Germline-derived CDR1 and CDR2 are SGHAT and FQNNGV. CDR3 region: CASSLATYEQYF. CDR3 coding DNA: TGTGCCAGCAGCTTGGCGACCTACGAGCAGTACTTC.

The rearrangement uses TRBV2 and TRBJ1-2, with 7 bases aligning to TRBD1. There are 14 residues in the CDR3. Germline V CDR1 and CDR2: SNHLY, FYNNEI. V was clipped by 6 bases and J by 5 bases; unmatched bases: 9. This chain's CDR3 is CASRPGQRAYGYTF. The CDR3 region has the DNA TGTGCCAGCAGACCGGGACAGCGCGCTTATGGCTACACCTTC.

As for this clone: Other DNA sequences in the sample encode the same CDR3. The rearrangement uses TRBV27 and TRBJ1-1; D possibly corresponds to TRBD1 (6 bases). The CDR3 loop spans 14 amino acids. V was pared by 4 bases and J by 1 base, with 10 bases between. Germline-derived CDR1 and CDR2 are MNHEY and SMNVEV (reference sequence). This CDR3 is CASSSRGGNTEAFF. CDR3 nucleotides: TGTGCCAGCAGTTCCAGGGGAGGGAACACTGAAGCTTTCTTT.

The genes are TRBV6-5 and TRBJ2-1; TRBD2 matches 7 bases. CDR1 is MNHEY and CDR2 is SVGAGI in the germline V gene. V shed 2 bases and J 1 base; nucleotides not matched to a gene: 5. This CDR3 is 16 amino acids long. The DNA for the CDR3 is TGTGCCAGCAGTTACGCCAGACTAGCTTCCTACAATGAGCAGTTCTTC. Protein sequence: CASSYARLASYNEQFF.